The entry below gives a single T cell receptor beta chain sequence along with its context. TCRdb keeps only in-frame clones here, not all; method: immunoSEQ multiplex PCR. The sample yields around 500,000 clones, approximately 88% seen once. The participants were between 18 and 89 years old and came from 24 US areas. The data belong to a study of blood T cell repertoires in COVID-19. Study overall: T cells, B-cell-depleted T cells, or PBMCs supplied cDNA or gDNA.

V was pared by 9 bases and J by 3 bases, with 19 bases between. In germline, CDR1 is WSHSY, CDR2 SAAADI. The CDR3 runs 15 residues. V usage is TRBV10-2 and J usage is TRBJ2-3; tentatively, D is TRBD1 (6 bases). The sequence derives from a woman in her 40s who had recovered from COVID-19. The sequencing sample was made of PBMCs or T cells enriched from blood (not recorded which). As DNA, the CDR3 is TGCGCCAGTACTAAGGGCCAGGGGCGGACAGATACGCAGTATTTT. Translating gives CASTKGQGRTDTQYF.